Included here is one T cell receptor (beta chain) sequence, with context. Its target is not known. Isolated RNA was reverse transcribed in full, so expressed TCRB transcripts were sequenced. TCRdb's table, derived via immunoSEQ multiplex PCR, lists solely in-frame clones and lacks some. The data show 250,000 to 350,000 clones, about 15% seen once. Germline V gene sequence: CDR1 SGHNT, CDR2 YYREEE (reference sequence). The CDR3 covers 12 residues. Trimming stripped 2 bases from V and 3 bases from J, with 6 bases between. The sample comes from a study of beta chain features in type 1 diabetes. Points from the study as a whole: Patients' naive, central memory and Treg TCRB repertoires seemed closer to one another than those of healthy donors. Moderate yet significant TCRB CDR3 shortening was seen in Type 1 diabetes patients in all four CD4+ subsets.

In total, each donor contributed a single heparinised blood draw that averaged about 100 mL. Stem cell-like memory, regulatory, central memory and naive CD4+ cells were sorted via CD45RO/CCR7/CD25/CD127/CD95/CD27. The source material was central memory CD4+ T cells from blood. The chain is built from TRBV5-4 and TRBJ2-7; D remains unclear. The origin of this receptor is a young man in good health. The CDR3 nucleotides read TGTGCCAGCAGCTTAGATTACTACGAGCAGTACTTC. Its translation is CASSLDYYEQYF.